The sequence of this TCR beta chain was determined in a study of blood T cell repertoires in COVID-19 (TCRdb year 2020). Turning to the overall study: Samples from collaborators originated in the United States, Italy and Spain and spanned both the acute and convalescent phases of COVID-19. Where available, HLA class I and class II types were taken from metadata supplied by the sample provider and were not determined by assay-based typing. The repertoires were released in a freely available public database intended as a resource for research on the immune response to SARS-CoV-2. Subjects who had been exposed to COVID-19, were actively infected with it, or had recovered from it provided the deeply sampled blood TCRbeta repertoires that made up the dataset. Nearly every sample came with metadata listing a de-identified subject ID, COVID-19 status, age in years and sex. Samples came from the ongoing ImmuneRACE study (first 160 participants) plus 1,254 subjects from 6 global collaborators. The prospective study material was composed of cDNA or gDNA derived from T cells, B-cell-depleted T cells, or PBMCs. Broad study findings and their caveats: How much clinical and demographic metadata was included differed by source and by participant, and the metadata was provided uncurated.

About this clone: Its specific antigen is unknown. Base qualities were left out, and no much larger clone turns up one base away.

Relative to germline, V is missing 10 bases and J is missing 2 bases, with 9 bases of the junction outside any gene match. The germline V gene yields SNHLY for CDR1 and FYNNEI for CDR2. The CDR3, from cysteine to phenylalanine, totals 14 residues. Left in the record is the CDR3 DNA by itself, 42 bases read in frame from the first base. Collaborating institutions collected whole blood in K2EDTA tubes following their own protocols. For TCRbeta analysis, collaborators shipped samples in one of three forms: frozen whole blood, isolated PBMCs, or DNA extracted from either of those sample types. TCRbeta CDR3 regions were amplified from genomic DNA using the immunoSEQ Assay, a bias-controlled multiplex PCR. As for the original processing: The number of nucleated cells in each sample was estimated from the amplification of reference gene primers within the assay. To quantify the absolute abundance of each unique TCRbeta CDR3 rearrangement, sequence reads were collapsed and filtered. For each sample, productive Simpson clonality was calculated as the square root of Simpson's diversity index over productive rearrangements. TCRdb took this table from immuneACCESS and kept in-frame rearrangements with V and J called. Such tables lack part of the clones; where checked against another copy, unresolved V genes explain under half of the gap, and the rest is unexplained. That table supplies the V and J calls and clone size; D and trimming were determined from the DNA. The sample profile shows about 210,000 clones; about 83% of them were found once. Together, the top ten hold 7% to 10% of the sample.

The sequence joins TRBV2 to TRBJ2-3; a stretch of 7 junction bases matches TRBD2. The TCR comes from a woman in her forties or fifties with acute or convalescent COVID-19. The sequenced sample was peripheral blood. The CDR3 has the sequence CATLPSGYTDTQYF. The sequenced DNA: TGTGCCACCCTTCCTAGCGGTTACACAGATACGCAGTATTTT.